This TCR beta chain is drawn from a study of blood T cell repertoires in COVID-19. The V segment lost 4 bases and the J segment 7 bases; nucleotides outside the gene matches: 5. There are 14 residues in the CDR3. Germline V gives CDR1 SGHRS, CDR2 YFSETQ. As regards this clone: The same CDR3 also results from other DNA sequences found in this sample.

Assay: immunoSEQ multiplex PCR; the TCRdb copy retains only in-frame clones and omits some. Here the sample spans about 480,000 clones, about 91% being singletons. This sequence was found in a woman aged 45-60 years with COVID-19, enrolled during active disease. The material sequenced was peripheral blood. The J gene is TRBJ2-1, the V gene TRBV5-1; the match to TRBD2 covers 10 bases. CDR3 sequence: CASSLGTSANEQFF. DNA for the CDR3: TGCGCCAGCAGCCTGGGGACTAGCGCAAATGAGCAGTTCTTC.